The 31 T cell receptor beta chains below were found in one sample sequenced in a study of radiotherapy plus CTLA-4 blockade in lung cancer (dated by TCRdb to the late 2010s). Receptor amplification or capture employed the immunoSEQ multiplex PCR assay. TCRdb limited this immuneACCESS table to in-frame rearrangements with V and J called. A share of clones is missing; checked studies link under half to unresolved V genes, and the rest is unexplained. In this sample the table shows roughly 110,000 clones, 70% to 85% of which occur a single time. The ten largest clones take up 2.5% to 3.5% of the sample. The sample in question was peripheral blood, obtained from a patient treated with radiotherapy plus ipilimumab. These receptors were obtained from a human donor with non-small cell lung cancer that progressed on radiotherapy plus ipilimumab. Some clones in this sample may be carry-over from other donors' samples.

The chain joins TRBV5-1 to TRBJ2-2; 10 positions match TRBD2. The CDR3 runs 16 residues. Trimming at V came to 3 bases and at J to 7 bases, leaving 9 bases not matched to a gene. Germline V gene lookup returns CDR1 SGHRS and CDR2 YFSETQ. The CDR3 sequence is CASSSGLAGAHGELFF. Here the CDR3 DNA reads TGCGCCAGCAGCTCCGGGCTAGCGGGGGCCCACGGGGAGCTGTTTTTT.

V usage is TRBV15 and J usage is TRBJ1-5, with no clear D. The CDR3 contains 14 residues. V lost 0 bases and J lost 2, with 5 bases in between. Germline values: CDR1 LNHNV, CDR2 YYDKDF (reference sequence). The CDR3 coding sequence is TGTGCCACCAGCAGAGATAACGGCAATCAGCCCCAGCATTTT. This codes for CATSRDNGNQPQHF. The complete variable domain, with remaining parts taken from reference TRBV15 and TRBJ1-5, reads DAMVIQNPRYQVTQFGKPVTLSCSQTLNHNVMYWYQQKSSQAPKLLFHYYDKDFNNEADTPDNFQSRRPNTSFCFLDIRSPGLGDTAMYLCATSRDNGNQPQHFGDGTRLSIL.

This clone occurred a few times. This rearrangement joins TRBV28 to TRBJ1-2, with D hard to call. Trimming removed 5 bases from V and 2 bases from J, with 15 bases in between. Germline CDR1 and CDR2: MDHEN and SYDVKM. The CDR3 runs to 15 residues. The CDR3 region is CASSLTQPLNYGYTF. Here the CDR3 DNA reads TGTGCCAGCAGTCTAACACAACCCCTCAACTATGGCTACACCTTC.

J is TRBJ2-1 and V is TRBV4-3; 9 nucleotides align to TRBD2. Trimming removed 2 bases from V and 8 bases from J; junction bases left unmatched: 10. CDR1 and CDR2 (germline): LGHNA, YSLEER. The CDR3 covers 16 residues. The CDR3 nucleotides read TGCGCCAGCAGCCAATACAGCGGGGGGTCTAAGTATGAGCAGTTCTTC. It is translated as CASSQYSGGSKYEQFF.

The J gene is TRBJ2-7, the V gene TRBV10-3; TRBD2 matches 11 bases. Germline V lookup: CDR1 ENHRY, CDR2 SYGVKD. V lost 6 bases and J lost 2; bases outside the gene matches: 6. The CDR3 spans 15 residues. Here the CDR3 DNA reads TGTGCCATCAGCGCCGGGACTAGCGGCACCTACGAGCAGTACTTC. Encoded protein: CAISAGTSGTYEQYF.

The V and J genes are TRBV7-6 and TRBJ2-3, with 9 bases matching TRBD2. From germline, CDR1 is SGHVS and CDR2 FNYEAQ. V lost 0 bases to trimming and J lost 2 bases; unmatched junction nucleotides: 9. This CDR3 spans 18 amino acids. The CDR3 sequence: CASSLAVGGGASTDTQYF. The CDR3 DNA reads as TGTGCCAGCAGCTTAGCGGTTGGCGGGGGGGCATCCACAGATACGCAGTATTTT.

V and J are TRBV6-5 and TRBJ2-3; the D is unclear. Trimming shortened V by 2 bases and J by 2 bases, and 14 bases separated the two germline ends. CDR3 length: 16 residues. Germline CDR1 MNHEY, CDR2 SVGAGI. DNA for the CDR3: TGTGCCAGCAGTTACCCGAGAGTCAGGAACACAGATACGCAGTATTTT. This sequence encodes CASSYPRVRNTDTQYF.

In its sample, this clone was seen once. The chain has TRBV7-9 and TRBJ1-1; D call uncertain. Trimming cost V 2 bases and J 4 bases, with 11 bases left between them. The germline gives CDR1 SEHNR, CDR2 FQNEAQ (reference sequence). This CDR3 is 14 amino acids long. The CDR3 DNA reads TGTGCCAGCAGCTTATTGCGAAAAGGCACTGAAGCTTTCTTT. Translation gives CASSLLRKGTEAFF. The full variable domain, in which reference TRBV7-9 and TRBJ1-1 provide the parts outside the CDR3, is DTGVSQNPRHKITKRGQNVTFRCDPISEHNRLYWYRQTLGQGPEFLTYFQNEAQLEKSRLLSDRFSAERPKGSFSTLEIQRTEQGDSAMYLCASSLLRKGTEAFFGQGTRLTVV.

This chain links TRBV7-2 with TRBJ2-3; tentative D call: TRBD1 (5 bases). CDR1 and CDR2 (germline): SGHTA, FQGNSA. The CDR3 has 16 residues. Trimming shortened V by 5 bases and J by 2 bases, and 17 bases separated the two germline ends. The CDR3, as DNA: TGTGCCAGCAGCCACTCAGGGCACGTCCTCACAGATACGCAGTATTTT. This codes for CASSHSGHVLTDTQYF.

The genes are TRBV7-9 and TRBJ2-7, with 7 bases lining up with TRBD1. The J segment lost 3 bases and the V segment lost 5 bases, leaving 10 bases of the junction unmatched. In germline, CDR1 is SEHNR, CDR2 FQNEAQ (reference sequence). This CDR3 contains 15 residues. CDR3 nucleotide sequence: TGTGCCAGCAGCCCAAACCCGGACAGGCTCTACGAGCAGTACTTC. It codes for CASSPNPDRLYEQYF.

The chain uses TRBV9 and TRBJ2-1, with 13 bases fitting TRBD2. The CDR3 is 15 amino acids. The V and J ends lost 6 bases and 6 bases, in that order; junction bases with no gene match: 6. Germline assignment: CDR1 SGDLS and CDR2 YYNGEE. CDR3 nucleotide sequence: TGTGCCAGCAACTCAGGGACTAGCGGGACCAATGAGCAGTTCTTC. Translating it yields CASNSGTSGTNEQFF.

V is TRBV7-2 and J is TRBJ2-7, with a tentative D call TRBD1 (6 bases). The CDR3 spans 14 residues. V lost 5 bases to trimming and J lost 6 bases, with 17 bases between them. Germline V CDR1 and CDR2: SGHTA, FQGNSA. The CDR3 bases are TGTGCCAGCAGCCTAGAGGTCAGGGGTTTCGAGCAGTACTTC. Translated, it gives CASSLEVRGFEQYF. Drawing the rest from reference TRBV7-2 and TRBJ2-7, the complete variable domain is GAGVSQSPSNKVTEKGKDVELRCDPISGHTALYWYRQSLGQGLEFLIYFQGNSAPDKSGLPSDRFSAERTGGSVSTLTIQRTQQEDSAVYLCASSLEVRGFEQYFGPGTRLTVT.

The V gene is TRBV2, the J gene TRBJ1-1; D is possibly TRBD1 (6 bases). Between the trimmed V and J ends, which lost 6 bases and 1 base, there was a span of 15 bases. Germline V gene lookup returns CDR1 SNHLY and CDR2 FYNNEI. There are 15 residues in the CDR3. CDR3 loop: CASRDLGHENTEAFF. DNA for the CDR3: TGTGCCAGCAGAGACTTGGGACACGAGAACACTGAAGCTTTCTTT.

J is TRBJ2-7 and V is TRBV2; no definite D call. Per germline, CDR1 SNHLY and CDR2 FYNNEI. V was shortened by 7 bases and J by 3 bases, with 10 bases between the two germline ends. The CDR3 covers 12 residues. The CDR3 bases are TGTGCCAGCACCTCGGCCAGCTACGAGCAGTACTTC. Amino acids: CASTSASYEQYF.

The rearrangement links TRBV11-3 to TRBJ2-7; D gene ambiguous. Trimming removed 4 bases at V and 3 bases at J, with 10 bases between. This CDR3 has 13 amino acids. Germline lookup yields CDR1 SGHNT and CDR2 YENEEA. CDR3 in amino acids: CASSSYTDYEQYF. Written as DNA, the CDR3 is TGTGCCAGCAGCTCTTACACCGACTACGAGCAGTACTTC. Based on the CDR3 plus reference TRBV11-3 and TRBJ2-7, the full variable domain is EAGVVQSPRYKIIEKKQPVAFWCNPISGHNTLYWYLQNLGQGPELLIRYENEEAVDDSQLPKDRFSAERLKGVDSTLKIQPAELGDSAVYLCASSSYTDYEQYFGPGTRLTVT.

As concerns this clone: The sample carries other DNA sequences with the same CDR3. The J gene is TRBJ2-7, the V gene TRBV28; maybe TRBD2 (5 bases). The CDR3 runs to 13 residues. Germline V gives CDR1 MDHEN, CDR2 SYDVKM. Trimming cost V 2 bases and J 0 bases, with 5 bases left between them. CDR3 nucleotide sequence: TGTGCCAGCAGTTTAGGGAGCTCCTACGAGCAGTACTTC. Translating it yields CASSLGSSYEQYF.

The CDR3 DNA reads as TGTGCCAGCAGCTCTGGACAGGGGGCTGGGTCCGGGGAGCTGTTTTTT. Protein: CASSSGQGAGSGELFF. The chain carries TRBV9 and TRBJ2-2; 11 bases fit TRBD1. With 4 bases clipped from V and 6 bases from J, the junction kept 8 bases outside the gene matches. This CDR3 spans 16 amino acids. Germline values: CDR1 SGDLS, CDR2 YYNGEE.

This clone has only one observation. This chain uses TRBV11-2 with TRBJ2-5; the D gene is possibly TRBD1 (6 bases). Trimming left V 4 bases short and J 4 bases short, with 10 bases between. The germline V gene has CDR1 SGHAT and CDR2 FQNNGV. This CDR3 is 13 amino acids long. The CDR3 DNA follows: TGTGCCAGCAGCTATACCAGGGGAGAGACCCAGTACTTC. Encoded protein: CASSYTRGETQYF.

The rearrangement links TRBV18 to TRBJ1-6; the D is unclear. V was pared by 0 bases and J by 7 bases, with 13 bases between. This CDR3 region has 16 residues. CDR1 is KGHSH and CDR2 is LQKENI in the germline V gene. For the CDR3, the DNA is TGTGCCAGCTCACCACCTACCCGGGCCCCAAATTCACCCCTCCACTTT. Protein sequence: CASSPPTRAPNSPLHF.

This clone was counted between two and nine times. The gene calls are TRBV15 and TRBJ1-3; TRBD1 matches at 8 bases. V shed 0 bases and J 2 bases; nucleotides not matched to a gene: 3. The CDR3 is 16 residues long. The germline V gene has CDR1 LNHNV and CDR2 YYDKDF (reference sequence). CDR3 loop: CATSRDLDRAGNTIYF. The DNA for the CDR3 is TGTGCCACCAGCAGAGATCTGGACAGGGCTGGAAACACCATATATTTT.

Regarding this clone: The junction differs from germline at one of its ends, possibly a read error. The chain joins TRBV4-3 to TRBJ2-1; D ambiguous. The CDR3 has 14 residues. CDR1 is LGHNA, CDR2 YSLEER, per germline. This CDR3 is CASSKEVAYNEQFF. For the CDR3, the DNA is TGCGCCAGCAGCAAAGAGGTTGCCTACAATGAGCAGTTCTTC.

The V gene is TRBV9, the J gene TRBJ2-2; D possibly corresponds to TRBD1 (6 bases). The CDR3 extends over 15 amino acids. Germline lookup yields CDR1 SGDLS and CDR2 YYNGEE. V was pared by 5 bases and J by 1 base, with 12 bases between. This CDR3 is CASSPGTRNTGELFF. CDR3 nucleotides: TGTGCCAGCAGTCCGGGGACAAGGAACACCGGGGAGCTGTTTTTT.

This clone has only a few counts. The chain joins TRBV6-4 to TRBJ1-6; the D gene is possibly TRBD1 (5 bases). Germline V CDR1 and CDR2: MRHNA, SNTAGT. The CDR3 has 14 residues. The germline V and J ends were trimmed by 2 bases and 4 bases, with 6 bases remaining between them. CDR3 region: CASSDQGYNSPLHF. The CDR3 region has the DNA TGTGCCAGCAGTGACCAGGGTTATAATTCACCCCTCCACTTT.

A single count supports this clone. This chain joins TRBV14 and TRBJ1-2; D gene unclear. The CDR3 loop spans 14 amino acids. V was pared by 1 base and J by 5 bases, with 11 bases between. Germline V gene data show CDR1 as SGHDN and CDR2 as FVKESK. CDR3 DNA: TGTGCCAGCAGCCAAGTGGAACTGACATATGGCTACACCTTC. This translates into CASSQVELTYGYTF.

This rearrangement joins TRBV5-1 to TRBJ1-4; D remains unclear. CDR1 SGHRS and CDR2 YFSETQ come from the germline V gene. This CDR3 region has 13 residues. V was trimmed by 4 bases and J by 8 bases, leaving 12 bases between them. The CDR3 bases are TGCGCCAGCAGCCCCGGCCCAACCGAAAAACTGTTTTTT. Residues: CASSPGPTEKLFF.

This chain joins TRBV30 and TRBJ2-3; D is ambiguous. This CDR3 region has 14 residues. V lost 0 bases to trimming and J lost 0 bases, with 7 bases between them. Germline values: CDR1 GTSNPN, CDR2 SVGIG (reference sequence). CDR3 nucleotides: TGTGCCTGGAGTGTTAAGGGAAGCACAGATACGCAGTATTTT. Amino acids: CAWSVKGSTDTQYF.

The V gene is TRBV27, the J gene TRBJ1-2, with a tentative D call TRBD1 (6 bases). There are 17 residues in the CDR3. V lost 2 bases, J lost 4 bases, and 20 bases lay in between. Germline V lookup: CDR1 MNHEY, CDR2 SMNVEV (reference sequence). The CDR3 spells CASSLGAVGGLGYGYTF. The CDR3 DNA reads as TGTGCCAGCAGTTTAGGGGCAGTGGGGGGGCTTGGCTATGGCTACACCTTC.

V usage is TRBV2 and J usage is TRBJ2-7, with TRBD2 as a possible D gene (5 bases). CDR1 and CDR2 (germline): SNHLY, FYNNEI. V lost 6 bases, J lost 0 bases, and 6 bases lay in between. The CDR3 totals 12 residues. Here the CDR3 reads CASSGDSYEQYF. In DNA, the CDR3 is TGTGCCAGCAGCGGGGACTCCTACGAGCAGTACTTC.

The chain uses TRBV5-1 and TRBJ2-1; a weak D match, TRBD2 (6 bases). The V gene's germline CDR1 is SGHRS and CDR2 YFSETQ. This CDR3 is 14 amino acids long. V lost 1 base and J lost 3, with 8 bases in between. CDR3 residues: CASSLRDFYNEQFF. Here the CDR3 DNA reads TGCGCCAGCAGCTTGAGGGACTTCTACAATGAGCAGTTCTTC.

This chain links TRBV29-1 with TRBJ2-5; no definite D call. Germline V gene sequence: CDR1 SQVTM, CDR2 ANQGSEA. The CDR3 runs 12 residues. Trimming cost V 4 bases and J 4 bases, with 10 bases left between them. CDR3 protein: CSVVTLGETQYF. CDR3 sequence (DNA): TGCAGCGTTGTGACGCTGGGAGAGACCCAGTACTTC. Complete variable domain (other parts from reference TRBV29-1 and TRBJ2-5): SAVISQKPSRDICQRGTSLTIQCQVDSQVTMMFWYRQQPGQSLTLIATANQGSEATYESGFVIDKFPISRPNLTFSTLTVSNMSPEDSSIYLCSVVTLGETQYFGPGTRLLVL.

This clone was picked up a small number of times. CDR3 nucleotides: TGTGCCAGCTCACCAGGGACAGGGGCCCCAGATACGCAGTATTTT. It is translated as CASSPGTGAPDTQYF. The rearrangement uses TRBV18 and TRBJ2-3; TRBD1 matches 10 bases. CDR1 and CDR2 (germline): KGHSH, LQKENI. Trimming cost V 2 bases and J 4 bases; bases outside gene matches: 3. This CDR3 contains 15 residues.